This T cell receptor beta chain appears in the sequencing data of a study of blood T cell repertoires in COVID-19. Clones were read by immunoSEQ multiplex PCR, and TCRdb kept only the in-frame ones, dropping some. The sample consists of 70,000 to 100,000 clones, 72% of them appearing once. This sequence was found in a woman aged 55-69 years in a cohort sampled during active or convalescent COVID-19. Sequenced input: peripheral blood.

The chain's CDR3 is CASSPTRTSGYTGELFF. CDR3 nucleotides: TGTGCCAGCAGCCCGACCCGGACTAGTGGCTACACCGGGGAGCTGTTTTTT. The chain uses TRBV5-5 and TRBJ2-2, with 7 nucleotides matching TRBD2. Unmatched junction bases numbered 12, after V lost 4 bases and J lost 3 bases. Germline-derived CDR1 and CDR2 are SGHKS and YYEKEE (reference sequence). The CDR3 sequence is 17 residues long. Complete variable domain (other parts from reference TRBV5-5 and TRBJ2-2): DAGVTQSPTHLIKTRGQQVTLRCSPISGHKSVSWYQQVLGQGPQFIFQYYEKEERGRGNFPDRFSARQFPNYSSELNVNALLLGDSALYLCASSPTRTSGYTGELFFGEGSRLTVL.